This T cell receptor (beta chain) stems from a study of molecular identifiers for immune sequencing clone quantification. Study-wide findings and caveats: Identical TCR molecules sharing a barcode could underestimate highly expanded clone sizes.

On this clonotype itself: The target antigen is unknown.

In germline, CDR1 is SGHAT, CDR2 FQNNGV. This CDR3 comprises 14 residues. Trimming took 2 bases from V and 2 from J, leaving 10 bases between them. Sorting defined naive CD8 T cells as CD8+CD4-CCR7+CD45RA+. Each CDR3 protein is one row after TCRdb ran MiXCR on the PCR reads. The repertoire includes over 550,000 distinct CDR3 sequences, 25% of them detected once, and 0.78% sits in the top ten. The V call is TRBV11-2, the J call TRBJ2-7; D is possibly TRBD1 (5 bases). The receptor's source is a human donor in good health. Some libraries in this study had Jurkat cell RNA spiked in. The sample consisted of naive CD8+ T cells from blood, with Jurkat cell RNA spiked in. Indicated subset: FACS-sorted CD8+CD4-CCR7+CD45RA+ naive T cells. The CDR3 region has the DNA TGTGCCAGCAGCTTAACCTACAGGCCCTACGAGCAGTACTTC. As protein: CASSLTYRPYEQYF. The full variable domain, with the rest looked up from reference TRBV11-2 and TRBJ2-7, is EAGVAQSPRYKIIEKRQSVAFWCNPISGHATLYWYQQILGQGPKLLIQFQNNGVVDDSQLPKDRFSAERLKGVDSTLKIQPAKLEDSAVYLCASSLTYRPYEQYFGPGTRLTVT.